A selection of T cell receptor beta chains follows, all from one sample in a study of CD8 T cells in Susac syndrome. TCRdb independently ran MiXCR on the immunoSEQ multiplex PCR reads; one entry per CDR3 protein. The sample lists approximately 110,000 distinct CDR3 sequences, 93% seen once, with 0.25% to 0.35% in the top ten. The sequenced material came from CD8+ T cells from PBMCs. These receptors were taken from a human donor with multiple sclerosis. Each CDR3 is given with its conserved first and last residue.

v_gene: TRBV24-1
len: 16
j_gene: TRBJ2-1
CDR3aa: CATSEYSGRNYNEQFF

v_gene: TRBV11-3
len: 12
j_gene: TRBJ1-1
CDR3aa: CASSSRNTEAFF

v_gene: TRBV5-1
len: 15
j_gene: TRBJ1-3
CDR3aa: CASSFPGQTGNTIYF

v_gene: TRBV24-1
len: 15
j_gene: TRBJ2-1
CDR3aa: CATSVYGGRYNEQFF

v_gene: TRBV12-3/TRBV12-4
len: 15
j_gene: TRBJ1-1
CDR3aa: CASSPPSGGHTEAFF

v_gene: TRBV27
len: 13
j_gene: TRBJ2-7
CDR3aa: CASSFGGLGEQYF

v_gene: TRBV27
len: 14
j_gene: TRBJ1-1
CDR3aa: CASSLLGSATEAFF

v_gene: TRBV20-1
len: 10
j_gene: TRBJ2-7
CDR3aa: CSANPYEQYF

v_gene: TRBV14
len: 15
j_gene: TRBJ2-5
CDR3aa: CASSRFGGGQETQYF

v_gene: TRBV29-1
len: 13
j_gene: TRBJ1-1
CDR3aa: CSPNPATNTEAFF

v_gene: TRBV11-2
len: 14
j_gene: TRBJ2-3
CDR3aa: CASSLGRGIDTQYF

v_gene: TRBV12-3/TRBV12-4
len: 15
j_gene: TRBJ2-3
CDR3aa: CASSPGQASTDTQYF

v_gene: TRBV27
len: 13
j_gene: TRBJ1-5
CDR3aa: CASSLWDNQPQHF

v_gene: TRBV2
len: 15
j_gene: TRBJ2-7
CDR3aa: CASHDQGQGLWEQYF

v_gene: TRBV6-5
len: 13
j_gene: TRBJ1-5
CDR3aa: CASSYRGNQPQHF

v_gene: TRBV6-5
len: 14
j_gene: TRBJ1-1
CDR3aa: CASSTSWGGYEAFF

v_gene: TRBV12-5
len: 12
j_gene: TRBJ1-1
CDR3aa: CATRPGNTEAFF

v_gene: TRBV10-3
len: 14
j_gene: TRBJ2-2
CDR3aa: CATYAGARTGELFF

v_gene: TRBV7-9
len: 18
j_gene: TRBJ2-2
CDR3aa: CASSPRERSVLNTGELFF

v_gene: TRBV29-1
len: 14
j_gene: TRBJ2-3
CDR3aa: CSIRKVGTPDTQYF

v_gene: TRBV18
len: 15
j_gene: TRBJ2-7
CDR3aa: CASSPRDRRLWEQYF

v_gene: TRBV5-1
len: 15
j_gene: TRBJ2-3
CDR3aa: CASSPEEADTDTQYF

v_gene: TRBV5-1
len: 18
j_gene: TRBJ2-1
CDR3aa: CASSLGFLGTVARGEQFF